Listed below are T cell receptor beta chains from one sample, sequenced in a study of shared clonotypes between healthy human individuals. The method was immunoSEQ multiplex PCR; TCRdb's version includes in-frame clones alone and lacks a portion of them. The repertoire holds 2 million to 2.5 million clones, with approximately 95% as singletons. The sample was naive CD4+ T cells sorted from blood. Receptors originate from a man in his late teens or twenties in good health. Both conserved end residues are part of each CDR3. D genes are given only for firm matches. Not all rows give a size; the values are once, few, many and, for expanded clones, a class.

d_call: NA
v_call: TRBV5-6
clone_size: NA
j_call: TRBJ1-3
cdr3_nt: TGTGCCAGCAGCTCGGGACCCTCTGGAAACACCATATATTTT
cdr3_aa: CASSSGPSGNTIYF

d_call: NA
v_call: TRBV28
clone_size: NA
j_call: TRBJ1-5
cdr3_nt: TGTGCCAGCACCTTGAGAGGTCTTCAGCCCCAGCATTTT
cdr3_aa: CASTLRGLQPQHF

d_call: NA
v_call: TRBV5-5
clone_size: NA
j_call: TRBJ2-5
cdr3_nt: TGTGCCAGCAGCCGTTCGCTTGGCCCGGGAGAGACCCAGTACTTC
cdr3_aa: CASSRSLGPGETQYF

d_call: NA
v_call: TRBV6-1
clone_size: NA
j_call: TRBJ2-5
cdr3_nt: TGTGCCAGCAGTGAAGCCAGAGAGACCCAGTACTTC
cdr3_aa: CASSEARETQYF

d_call: NA
v_call: TRBV11-3
clone_size: NA
j_call: TRBJ2-5
cdr3_nt: TGTGCCAGCAGCTTAGGGTCGAAGGAGACCCAGTACTTC
cdr3_aa: CASSLGSKETQYF

d_call: TRBD1
v_call: TRBV10-1
clone_size: NA
j_call: TRBJ1-3
cdr3_nt: TGCGCCAGCAGTGAGAAACAGGGGGCGACGGCAGACACCATATATTTT
cdr3_aa: CASSEKQGATADTIYF

d_call: NA
v_call: TRBV5-1
clone_size: NA
j_call: TRBJ2-2
cdr3_nt: TGCGCCAGCAGCTTCATGAGGACCGGGGAGCTGTTTTTT
cdr3_aa: CASSFMRTGELFF

d_call: NA
v_call: TRBV10-1
clone_size: once
j_call: TRBJ2-5
cdr3_nt: TGCGCCAGCAGTTTTACACCTGAAGAGACCCAGTACTTC
cdr3_aa: CASSFTPEETQYF

d_call: TRBD1
v_call: TRBV5-6
clone_size: NA
j_call: TRBJ1-1
cdr3_nt: TGTGCCAGCAGCTTGTTAGGGACAGGGCTGTTCATGAACACTGAAGCTTTCTTT
cdr3_aa: CASSLLGTGLFMNTEAFF

d_call: TRBD1
v_call: TRBV30
clone_size: NA
j_call: TRBJ1-4
cdr3_nt: TGTGCCTGGAGTCCGGGACAGCTAACTAATGAAAAACTGTTTTTT
cdr3_aa: CAWSPGQLTNEKLFF

d_call: NA
v_call: TRBV18
clone_size: NA
j_call: TRBJ2-2
cdr3_nt: TGTGCCAGCTCACCACTACGGGGAACCGGGGAGCTGTTTTTT
cdr3_aa: CASSPLRGTGELFF